This T cell receptor beta chain derives from a study of early stage breast cancer tumors. Using immunoSEQ multiplex PCR, the repertoire was profiled, and TCRdb retains in-frame clones only, with some absent. The sample includes approximately 48,000 clones, just over 90% of them seen just once. The junction had 8 bases not matched to a gene; V was cut back by 4 bases and J by 6 bases. The CDR3 is 14 residues long. Germline loops: CDR1 SGHRS, CDR2 YFSETQ. The sequenced sample consisted of blood. The chain recombines TRBV5-1 with TRBJ2-3; 7 bases are a match to TRBD1. The TCR sequence derives from a person aged 70 to 79 with breast cancer. As DNA, the CDR3 is TGCGCCAGCAGCCTAGACAGGGTTTGGGATACGCAGTATTTT. It translates to CASSLDRVWDTQYF.